This T cell receptor beta chain was observed in a study of blood T cells in healthy people across ages. Primers used in a second PCR of roughly 7 to 12 cycles were a sample-barcoded 5' primer and a J-beta primer mix. Via MiXCR, TCRdb re-called the 5' RACE reads, giving one row per CDR3 protein. Of some 760,000 distinct CDR3 sequences in the sample, 20% to 30% are singletons; the top ten hold roughly 3.5%. Overall study results and limits: Older individuals had lower TCR beta diversity per million T cells (the decline was roughly linear).

Regarding this clonotype: Its antigen is still unknown.

Every participating donor contributed roughly 9.6 milliliters of peripheral blood through a draw. CDR3 length: 11 amino acids. Trimming removed 5 bases from V and 6 bases from J, with 4 bases in between. These data also featured in a second study, about T cells of mothers and their children. From that paper: Added by the second PCR's M1S primer were sample barcodes and 2-4 random nucleotides.

This sequence originates from a boy younger than 18 in good health. The chain couples TRBV12-3 or TRBV12-4 to TRBJ1-4; D unclear. Sample: blood. The CDR3 is CASSRDEKLFF. The CDR3 coding sequence is TGTGCCAGCAGTAGGGATGAAAAACTGTTTTTT.